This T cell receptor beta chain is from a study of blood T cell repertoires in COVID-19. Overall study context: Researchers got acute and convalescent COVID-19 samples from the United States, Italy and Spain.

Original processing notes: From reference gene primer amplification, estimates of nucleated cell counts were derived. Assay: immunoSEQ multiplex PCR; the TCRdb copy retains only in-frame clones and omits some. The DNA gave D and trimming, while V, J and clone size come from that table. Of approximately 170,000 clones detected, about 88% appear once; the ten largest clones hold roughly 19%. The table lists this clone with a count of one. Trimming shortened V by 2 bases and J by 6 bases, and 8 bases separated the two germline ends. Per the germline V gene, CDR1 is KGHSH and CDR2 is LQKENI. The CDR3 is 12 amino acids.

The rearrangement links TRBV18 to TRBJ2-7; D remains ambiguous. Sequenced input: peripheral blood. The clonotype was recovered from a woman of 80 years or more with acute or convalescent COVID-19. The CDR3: CASSPDTAEQYF. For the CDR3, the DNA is TGTGCCAGCTCACCAGACACTGCCGAGCAGTACTTC. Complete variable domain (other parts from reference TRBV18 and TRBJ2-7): NAGVMQNPRHLVRRRGQEARLRCSPMKGHSHVYWYRQLPEEGLKFMVYLQKENIIDESGMPKERFSAEFPKEGPSILRIQQVVRGDSAAYFCASSPDTAEQYFGPGTRLTVT.